The entry that follows covers one T cell receptor beta chain sequence. Time point indicated: pre-treatment sample, taken before nivolumab and TIL therapy. The tumor samples were excised metastases, mostly pleural nodules or supraclavicular lymph nodes. Trimming took 6 bases from V and 3 from J, leaving 6 bases between them. Germline V gene data show CDR1 as SGHAT and CDR2 as FQNNGV. This CDR3 is built from 12 residues. This was the immunoSEQ v3 assay. Sequenced by immunoSEQ multiplex PCR; TCRdb stores in-frame clones only, minus some. This table holds about 13,000 clones, less than 75% found once. These data come from a study of TIL therapy for anti-PD-1-resistant metastatic lung cancer.

The chain recombines TRBV11-2 with TRBJ2-1; D not resolved. This clonotype was obtained from a woman between 25 and 80 years old with non-small cell lung cancer. The specimen was tumor tissue, collected at baseline. CDR3 DNA: TGTGCCAGCAGTCCAGGCTACAATGAGCAGTTCTTC. Amino acid sequence: CASSPGYNEQFF.